The subject of this entry is one T cell receptor (beta chain). Its antigen is undetermined. Selected positively for CCR7 and CD45RO-negative, naive CD8 cells excluded terminally differentiated effector memory CD45RA+ cells. This specimen comes from a study of shared clonotypes between healthy human individuals. Points from the study as a whole: Generation probabilities were higher for clonotypes shared across all four sorted-subset donors than for unshared ones. Naive CD4 clonotype sharing across several donors was about 5%.

Sorted-subset replicate PCRs used about 200 ng DNA, some 31,000 T cell genomes. Only in-frame clones appear in the TCRdb table, and some are missing; sequencing was by immunoSEQ multiplex PCR. This table has roughly 2.1 million clones, about 92% appearing once. This TCR derives from a man younger than 30 in good health. Some clones in this sample may be carry-over from other donors' samples. The specimen was naive CD8+ T cells from PBMCs.

The CDR3: CASQTGGNEQYF. CDR3 coding DNA: TGTGCCAGTCAAACAGGGGGCAACGAGCAGTACTTC. J is TRBJ2-7 and V is TRBV7-9; 9 bases map to TRBD1. Germline CDR1 reads SEHNR; CDR2 reads FQNEAQ (reference sequence). This CDR3 has 12 amino acids. The V segment lost 9 bases and the J segment 5 bases; nucleotides outside the gene matches: 5.